The T cell receptor beta chain under discussion was sequenced for a study of metastatic and nonmetastatic thyroid tumors (dated by TCRdb to about 2020). Notes on the research overall: Repertoires were compared across peripheral blood and tumor or nodule tissue samples from malignant and benign thyroid patients. Study-level results and caveats: TCR beta diversity was reported as significantly higher in malignant tumors than in benign nodules, in both blood and tumor samples.

This clone was counted only a few times. The antigen it binds to is not known. It has no much larger one-base neighbor in the sample; base qualities were not kept. From the germline V gene, CDR1 is MDHEN and CDR2 is SYDVKM. Cut back by 6 bases and 1 base, the V and J ends lie 16 bases apart. Counted from cysteine to phenylalanine, this CDR3 has 16 amino acids. The read is trimmed to its CDR3 DNA, 48 bases read in frame from base 1. None of the patients had been given any treatment before thyroid surgery. Using T-cell receptor beta sequencing, the study looked back at clinical samples from patients collected from the early 2010s to the late 2010s. The library was built by means of PCR. TCRdb names Illumina HiSeq 4000 as the instrument used. The TCR beta-chain CDR3 region of each patient was profiled by high-throughput sequencing. As for how the authors treated the data: CDR3 differences across clinicopathological groups were used to build a classifier for discriminating distant-metastatic papillary thyroid cancer patients. The Shannon index was used to assess repertoire diversity, and the Morisita-Horn index was used to assess tumor-blood repertoire similarity. The raw public reads went through TCRdb reprocessing: fastp at Q25, MiXCR clone calling, in-frame beta chains kept. None of the V and J calls come from the authors' own analysis; TCRdb made them. The sample has about 5,000 clones on record, 33% of them singletons. The leading ten clones occupy under 25% of the sample.

The sequence was obtained from a female donor with papillary thyroid cancer or a benign thyroid nodule (not recorded which). Some clones in this sample may be carry-over from other donors' samples. This chain is built from TRBV28 and TRBJ2-4; the D gene remains uncertain. The material sequenced was adjacent normal tissue. The CDR3 reads as follows: CASSPLLGPAKNIQYF. The nucleotides are TGTGCCAGCAGCCCCTTATTAGGGCCGGCCAAAAACATTCAGTACTTC.